This TCR beta chain was obtained from a study of T cell responses to AZD1222 COVID-19 vaccine. For the study at large: Second-dose intervals of approximately 4 or approximately 12 weeks were pooled.

V dropped 1 base and J dropped 9 bases, with 10 bases sitting between them. Per germline, CDR1 GTSNPN and CDR2 SVGIG (reference sequence). The CDR3 spans 11 residues. This clone was counted once. Its specificity is unknown. Clones were sequenced by immunoSEQ multiplex PCR, and TCRdb holds only the in-frame ones, with some missing. The profile shows 99,000 or so clones, over 75% of them singletons. Overall study results and limits: With two AZD1222 doses given, Spike-specific TCR breadth and depth both rose. Vaccine-associated CD4 TCRs spanned spike, dominant at 160-218 and 743-854.

Source: peripheral blood, taken on day 0 of AZD1222 vaccination. The sequence was obtained from an adult in good health. The J gene is TRBJ2-7, the V gene TRBV30; D is possibly TRBD1 (6 bases). Here the CDR3 reads CAWSGSGVQYF. CDR3 DNA: TGTGCCTGGAGTGGTTCAGGGGTGCAGTACTTC.